The present TCR beta chain was sequenced within a study of lymphopenia after photon versus proton radiotherapy. General observations from the study: Post-nadir diversity loss with photons came from oligoclonal expansion, particularly CD8+ Temra cells. In patients who died, overall survival fell as post-nadir TCR diversity dropped more.

Libraries were prepared by immunoSEQ multiplex PCR; TCRdb keeps only in-frame clonotypes and omits some of them. The sample holds just under 3,000 clones, approximately 94% seen once. The V gene end was trimmed by 5 bases and the J gene end by 2 bases; junction bases not matched to a gene: 4. This CDR3 has 14 residues. Germline CDR1 and CDR2: MNHEY and SMNVEV (reference sequence). Details on this clone: Its target is unknown.

The source material was peripheral blood, sampled from a patient treated with photon-based radiotherapy. This TCR was sampled from a woman in her 70s with pancreatic cancer. The J gene is TRBJ2-3, the V gene TRBV27; the match to TRBD2 covers 7 bases. For the CDR3, the DNA is TGTGCCAGCAGTAGGCTAGCGGCCACAGATACGCAGTATTTT. It specifies CASSRLAATDTQYF.